The next 20 T cell receptor beta chains were all read from a single sample in a study of T cell responses to AZD1222 COVID-19 vaccine. Profiled with immunoSEQ multiplex PCR; TCRdb holds only in-frame clones, not every one. The sample gives about 190,000 clones, about 94% of which show up once; roughly 9.2% is in the top ten. The material was peripheral blood, obtained on day 0 of AZD1222 vaccination. These receptor sequences come from an adult in good health.

The chain joins TRBV29-1 to TRBJ2-7, with 10 bases fitting TRBD2. V dropped 5 bases and J dropped 3; count of bases not matched to a gene: 16. The germline CDR1 and CDR2 sequences are SQVTM and ANQGSEA. This CDR3 has 17 residues. CDR3: CSVTDRRGGLAIYEQYF. The CDR3, as DNA: TGCAGCGTTACTGATCGCAGAGGGGGACTAGCGATCTACGAGCAGTACTTC.

V is TRBV6-1 and J is TRBJ2-1; D perhaps matches TRBD1 (6 bases). This CDR3 is built from 14 residues. Trimming removed 3 bases from V and 5 bases from J, with 11 bases in between. Germline CDR1 is MNHNS and CDR2 is SASEGT. For the CDR3, the DNA is TGTGCCAGCAGTGATTCTTGGACAGACAATGAGCAGTTCTTC. It specifies CASSDSWTDNEQFF.

CDR3 coding DNA: TGCGCCAGCAGCTTGTTTCCGGAAAGACTCAACACCGGGGAGCTGTTTTTT. It is translated as CASSLFPERLNTGELFF. The genes are TRBV5-1 and TRBJ2-2; no clear D. Germline lookup yields CDR1 SGHRS and CDR2 YFSETQ. The V end was cut by 1 base, the J end by 2 bases, with 15 bases between. The CDR3 has 17 amino acids. The whole variable domain, remainder taken from reference TRBV5-1 and TRBJ2-2, is KAGVTQTPRYLIKTRGQQVTLSCSPISGHRSVSWYQQTPGQGLQFLFEYFSETQRNKGNFPGRFSGRQFSNSRSEMNVSTLELGDSALYLCASSLFPERLNTGELFFGEGSRLTVL.

The chain has TRBV10-3 and TRBJ1-4; D is unclear. V dropped 3 bases and J dropped 0 bases, with 8 bases sitting between them. CDR1 and CDR2 from the germline V gene are ENHRY and SYGVKD. The CDR3 is 15 residues long. CDR3 nucleotides: TGTGCCATCAGTGATTTCCTCGCAACTAATGAAAAACTGTTTTTT. Encoded protein: CAISDFLATNEKLFF.

This chain links TRBV5-6 with TRBJ2-7, with TRBD1 matching 9 bases. The CDR3 is 15 amino acids. Germline V gene lookup returns CDR1 SGHDT and CDR2 YYEEEE. The V segment lost 2 bases and the J segment 1 base; nucleotides outside the gene matches: 4. CDR3 nucleotides: TGTGCCAGCAGCTTAACAGGGGGCGCGTCCTACGAGCAGTACTTC. Encoded protein: CASSLTGGASYEQYF.

The V gene is TRBV27, the J gene TRBJ1-5; 9 bases agree with TRBD1. Germline loops: CDR1 MNHEY, CDR2 SMNVEV (reference sequence). The CDR3 spans 15 residues. V shed 4 bases and J 6 bases; nucleotides not matched to a gene: 7. The CDR3 bases are TGTGCCAGCAGTTCGGGACAGGGCCTAACTCAGCCCCAGCATTTT. It is translated as CASSSGQGLTQPQHF.

The chain has TRBV3-1 (or the pseudogene TRBV3-2) and TRBJ1-1; possibly TRBD1 for D (5 bases). Trimming cost V 6 bases and J 5 bases, with 13 bases left between them. CDR3 length: 13 residues. From germline, CDR1 is LGHDT and CDR2 YNNKEL (reference sequence). The CDR3 DNA follows: TGTGCCAGCAGTCTTAGGGGAGGAACTGAAGCTTTCTTT. Translated, it gives CASSLRGGTEAFF.

This CDR3 reads CASRNRGTQYF. CDR3 bases: TGTGCCAGCAGGAACAGGGGTACGCAGTATTTT. The rearrangement uses TRBV27 and TRBJ2-3, with 7 bases aligning to TRBD1. The V segment lost 6 bases and the J segment 8 bases; nucleotides outside the gene matches: 2. The CDR3 loop spans 11 amino acids. Germline V CDR1 and CDR2: MNHEY, SMNVEV (reference sequence).

The V gene is TRBV24-1, the J gene TRBJ2-1, with 7 bases lining up with TRBD2. Per germline, CDR1 KGHDR and CDR2 SFDVKD. There are 13 residues in the CDR3. The trim removed 7 bases at V and 5 bases at J, leaving 4 bases unmatched. CDR3 DNA: TGTGCCACCAGGGCGGGAGTAGACAATGAGCAGTTCTTC. Translated, it gives CATRAGVDNEQFF.

The genes are TRBV28 and TRBJ2-7; 12 nucleotides agree with TRBD1. Per the germline V gene, CDR1 is MDHEN and CDR2 is SYDVKM. V gave up 6 bases and J gave up 5 bases; unmatched junction bases: 5. CDR3 length: 14 amino acids. For the CDR3, the DNA is TGTGCCAGCAGGAGGGACAGGGGGCGGAACGAGCAGTACTTC. Its translation is CASRRDRGRNEQYF.

This rearrangement joins TRBV28 to TRBJ1-5; TRBD1 agrees at 9 bases. CDR3 length equals 13 residues. The V and J ends lost 8 bases and 7 bases, in that order; junction bases with no gene match: 6. CDR1 is MDHEN, CDR2 SYDVKM, per germline. CDR3 in amino acids: CASEDRGRQPQHF. CDR3 in DNA: TGTGCCAGCGAGGACAGGGGACGGCAGCCCCAGCATTTT.

The count of this clone is one. J is TRBJ2-7 and V is TRBV2, with 10 positions matching TRBD2. The CDR3 consists of 16 residues. The V segment lost 7 bases and the J segment 0 bases; nucleotides outside the gene matches: 9. CDR1 and CDR2 from the germline V gene are SNHLY and FYNNEI. The CDR3 reads CASNQAGGPFSYEQYF. In nucleotides, the CDR3 is TGTGCCAGCAATCAAGCGGGAGGGCCCTTCTCCTACGAGCAGTACTTC.

The CDR3 DNA is TGTGCCAGCAGCGCAGGGGGGTGGCGCAATCAGCCCCAGCATTTT. Residues: CASSAGGWRNQPQHF. J is TRBJ1-5 and V is TRBV6-5; 7 bases agree with TRBD1. Germline V gene lookup returns CDR1 MNHEY and CDR2 SVGAGI. The V gene end was trimmed by 6 bases and the J gene end by 2 bases; junction bases not matched to a gene: 7. This CDR3 has 15 residues.

The chain uses TRBV28 and TRBJ2-1; 11 bases line up with TRBD1. The CDR3 extends over 18 amino acids. Losses at the gene ends were 2 bases for V and 0 bases for J; bases not matched to a gene: 6. Germline CDR1 is MDHEN and CDR2 is SYDVKM. The CDR3, as DNA: TGTGCCAGCAGTTTAAGGGGACAGGGGGTCCCCTCCTACAATGAGCAGTTCTTC. Translated: CASSLRGQGVPSYNEQFF.

V gene TRBV5-4 combines with J gene TRBJ1-1, with 7 bases matching TRBD1. Germline values: CDR1 SGHNT, CDR2 YYREEE (reference sequence). The V and J ends lost 4 bases and 0 bases, in that order; junction bases with no gene match: 6. CDR3 size: 15 residues. CDR3 DNA: TGTGCCAGCAGCAAGGGACAGCCAGTGAACACTGAAGCTTTCTTT. Translated, it gives CASSKGQPVNTEAFF.

This sequence joins TRBV21-1 and TRBJ2-7. TRBV21-1 counts as a pseudogene. There are 14 residues in the CDR3. The CDR3 DNA sequence: TGTGCCAGCAGCAAAGAGTCCCTCCCTGGCGAGCAGTACTTC. Translated, it gives CASSKESLPGEQYF.

This clone appeared once. The V gene is TRBV11-2, the J gene TRBJ2-1; TRBD2 matches at 11 bases. Germline CDR1 and CDR2: SGHAT and FQNNGV. The CDR3 runs to 15 residues. The trim removed 5 bases at V and 10 bases at J, leaving 10 bases unmatched. This chain's CDR3 is CASSAGTSGRWEQFF. The CDR3 region has the DNA TGTGCCAGCAGCGCCGGGACTAGCGGACGATGGGAGCAGTTCTTC.

CDR3 DNA sequence: TGTGCCAGCAGCCCCGGGGCAGGGGTGTCCTACGAGCAGTACTTC. Translation gives CASSPGAGVSYEQYF. The V call is TRBV9, the J call TRBJ2-7; tentative D call: TRBD1 (6 bases). This CDR3 has 15 residues. V was shortened by 4 bases and J by 1 base, with 15 bases between the two germline ends. CDR1 and CDR2 (germline): SGDLS, YYNGEE.

V is TRBV6-5 and J is TRBJ2-7; 10 nucleotides line up with TRBD2. CDR1 is MNHEY and CDR2 is SVGAGI in the germline V gene. This CDR3 region has 14 residues. Trimming took 8 bases from V and 2 from J; bases not matched to a gene: 6. The CDR3 protein is CASVRTSGTYEQYF. The CDR3 DNA reads TGTGCCAGCGTAAGGACTAGCGGCACCTACGAGCAGTACTTC.

The chain is built from TRBV6-6 and TRBJ2-5; weak D call: TRBD1 (6 bases). The ends were cut back, 7 bases at V and 1 base at J, with 10 bases in the middle. Germline V CDR1 and CDR2: MNHNY, SVGAGI (reference sequence). This CDR3 has 13 amino acids. The CDR3 region is CASKVQGQETQYF. CDR3 bases: TGTGCCAGCAAAGTACAGGGCCAAGAGACCCAGTACTTC.